This TCR beta chain came from a study of shared clonotypes between healthy human individuals. Measured with immunoSEQ multiplex PCR; TCRdb has only the in-frame clones, and not every one. This sample yields 2 million to 2.5 million clones, of which roughly 95% are seen a single time; roughly 0.13% belongs to the top ten. Trimming pared 1 base from V and 5 bases from J, leaving 15 bases between. CDR1 and CDR2 (germline): SGHRS, YFSETQ. This CDR3 is built from 16 residues. Regarding this clone: Antigen unknown.

General study results and limits: Larger estimated richness was generally seen in naive subsets than in memory subsets. Shared clonotypes across all four donors exceeded non-shared ones in generation probability.

This receptor was taken from a man aged 18 to 30 in good health. The J gene is TRBJ2-2, the V gene TRBV5-1; no reliable D call. Sequenced input: naive CD4+ T cells sorted from blood. Subset in this sample: CD45RA+ positively selected. The CDR3 region has the DNA TGCGCCAGCAGCTTGAGCCCGGTCGGTTCTACCGGGGAGCTGTTTTTT. Its protein is CASSLSPVGSTGELFF.